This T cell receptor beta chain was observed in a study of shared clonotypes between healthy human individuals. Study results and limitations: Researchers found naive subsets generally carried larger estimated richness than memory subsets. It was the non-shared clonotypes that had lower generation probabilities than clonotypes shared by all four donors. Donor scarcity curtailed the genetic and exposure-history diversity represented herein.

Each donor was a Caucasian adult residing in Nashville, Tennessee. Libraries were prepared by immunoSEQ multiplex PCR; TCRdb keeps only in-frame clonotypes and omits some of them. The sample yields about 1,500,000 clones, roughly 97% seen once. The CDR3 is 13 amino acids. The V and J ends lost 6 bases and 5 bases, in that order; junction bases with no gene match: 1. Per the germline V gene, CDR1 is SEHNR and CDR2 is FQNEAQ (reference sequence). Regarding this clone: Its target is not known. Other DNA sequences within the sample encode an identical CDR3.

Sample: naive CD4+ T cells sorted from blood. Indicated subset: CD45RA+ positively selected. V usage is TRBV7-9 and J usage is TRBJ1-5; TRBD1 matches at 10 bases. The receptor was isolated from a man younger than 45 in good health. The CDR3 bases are TGTGCCAGCAGTGGGACAGGGGATCAGCCCCAGCATTTT. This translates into CASSGTGDQPQHF.